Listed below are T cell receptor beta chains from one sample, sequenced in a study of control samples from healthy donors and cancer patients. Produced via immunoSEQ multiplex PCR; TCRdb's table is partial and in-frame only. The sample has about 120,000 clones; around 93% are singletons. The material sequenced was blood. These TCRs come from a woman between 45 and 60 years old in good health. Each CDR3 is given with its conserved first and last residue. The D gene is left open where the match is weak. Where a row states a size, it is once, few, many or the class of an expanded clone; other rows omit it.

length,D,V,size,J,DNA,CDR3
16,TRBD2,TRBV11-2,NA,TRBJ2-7,TGTGCCAGCAGCAAAAATGTCATAGCGGGTTCCTACGAGCAGTACTTC,CASSKNVIAGSYEQYF
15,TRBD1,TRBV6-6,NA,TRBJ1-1,TGTGCCAGCAAGAGGACAGGGGTGATGAACACTGAAGCTTTCTTT,CASKRTGVMNTEAFF
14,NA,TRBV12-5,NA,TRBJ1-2,TGTGCTAGTGCCGAAGGGACGGGGGGCTATGGCTACACCTTC,CASAEGTGGYGYTF
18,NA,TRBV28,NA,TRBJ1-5,TGTGCCAGCAGTTTTCGGTTTGTGCCCTCGAGCGGCAATCAGCCCCAGCATTTT,CASSFRFVPSSGNQPQHF
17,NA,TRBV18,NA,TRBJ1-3,TGTGCCAGCTCACCCACCCGAGCGGGGAGCTCTGGAAACACCATATATTTT,CASSPTRAGSSGNTIYF
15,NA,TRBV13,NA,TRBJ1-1,TGTGCCAGCAAGAAAGGCCTGGGATCGGGTACTGAAGCTTTCTTT,CASKKGLGSGTEAFF
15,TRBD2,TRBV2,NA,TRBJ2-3,TGTGCCAGCAGTGCCCGGACTAGCGGCACAGATACGCAGTATTTT,CASSARTSGTDTQYF
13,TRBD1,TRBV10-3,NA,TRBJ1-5,TGTGCCATCAGCAGGGGGGCCCCAGGGCCCCAGCATTTT,CAISRGAPGPQHF
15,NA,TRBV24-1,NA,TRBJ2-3,TGTGCCACCAGTGATTTTTACGGGAGTGCAGATACGCAGTATTTT,CATSDFYGSADTQYF
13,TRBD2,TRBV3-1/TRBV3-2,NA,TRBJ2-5,TGTGCCAGCAGCCCGGGGGGGGTGGGGACCCAGTACTTC,CASSPGGVGTQYF
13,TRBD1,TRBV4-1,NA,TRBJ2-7,TGCGCCAGCAGCGGCTTACAGGGGAGCGAGCAGTACTTC,CASSGLQGSEQYF
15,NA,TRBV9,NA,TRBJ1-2,TGTGCCAGCAGCCCCGCGGACAGCCTTGTCTATGGCTACACCTTC,CASSPADSLVYGYTF
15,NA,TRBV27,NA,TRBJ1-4,TGTGCCAGCAGTCAGGGGCGTTTGACTAATGAAAAACTGTTTTTT,CASSQGRLTNEKLFF
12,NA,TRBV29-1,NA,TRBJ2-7,TGCAGCGTTGAACAAAGCTCCTACGAGCAGTACTTC,CSVEQSSYEQYF
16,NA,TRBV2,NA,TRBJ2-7,TGTGCCAGCGTGACCGATCATCTGACAGGCAGCGGACAGCAGTACTTC,CASVTDHLTGSGQQYF
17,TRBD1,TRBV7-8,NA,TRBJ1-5,TGTGCCAGCAGCTCAAGTGGGTCCGGGACAGGACATCAGCCCCAGCATTTT,CASSSSGSGTGHQPQHF
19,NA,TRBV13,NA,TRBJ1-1,TGTGCCAGCAGCAACAAACTGAGGCGGAGCAGGGCAAGCGGCACTGAAGCTTTCTTT,CASSNKLRRSRASGTEAFF
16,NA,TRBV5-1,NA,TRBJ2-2,TGCGCCAGCAGCTTGGCCACCGGGACGATCACCGGGGAGCTGTTTTTT,CASSLATGTITGELFF
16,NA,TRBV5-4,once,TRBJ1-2,TGTGCCAGCAGCTTGGCGAACGGACCGGCACTTGGGGGCTACACCTTC,CASSLANGPALGGYTF
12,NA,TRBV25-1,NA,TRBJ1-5,TGTGCCAGCAGTGAAGGCTTTCAGCCCCAGCATTTT,CASSEGFQPQHF
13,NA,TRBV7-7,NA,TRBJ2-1,TGTGCTAGCAGCTTGGGGATCTACAATGAGCAGTTCTTC,CASSLGIYNEQFF
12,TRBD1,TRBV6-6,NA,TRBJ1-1,TGTGCCAGCAGCCAACAGGGGTCTGAAGCTTTCTTT,CASSQQGSEAFF
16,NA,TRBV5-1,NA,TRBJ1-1,TGCGCCAGCAGCTTTCGGAGGGGGTCCATGAACACTGAAGCTTTCTTT,CASSFRRGSMNTEAFF
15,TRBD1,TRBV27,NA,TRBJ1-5,TGTGCCAGCAGTCCCCAGGGGGTGAGCAATCAGCCCCAGCATTTT,CASSPQGVSNQPQHF
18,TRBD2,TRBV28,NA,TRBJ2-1,TGTGCCAGCAGTTTTCGACTAGCGGGAGTATTTGGGAACAATGAGCAGTTCTTC,CASSFRLAGVFGNNEQFF
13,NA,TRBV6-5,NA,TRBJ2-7,TGTGCCAGCAGAGGCGGGCGGGCCTACGAGCAGTACTTC,CASRGGRAYEQYF
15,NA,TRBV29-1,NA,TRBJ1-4,TGCAGCGCCGCCCTCGGGGCGAGGACTAATGAAAAACTGTTTTTT,CSAALGARTNEKLFF
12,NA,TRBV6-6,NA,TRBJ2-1,TGTGCCAGCGTGGAGCAGGGCAATGAGCAGTTCTTC,CASVEQGNEQFF
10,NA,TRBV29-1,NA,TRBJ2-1,TGCAGCGTTGTAGGGTACGAGCAGTTCTTC,CSVVGYEQFF
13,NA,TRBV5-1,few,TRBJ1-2,TGCGCCAGCAGCGTTCAGGGCCTTAAGGGCTACACCTTC,CASSVQGLKGYTF
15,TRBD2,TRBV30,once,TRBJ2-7,TGTGCCTGGAGTCCCCATACTAGCGGGAGGGGAGAGCAGTACTTC,CAWSPHTSGRGEQYF
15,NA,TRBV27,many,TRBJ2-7,TGTGCCAGCAGTAGCTTTACCGGGAAAACCTACGAGCAGTACTTC,CASSSFTGKTYEQYF
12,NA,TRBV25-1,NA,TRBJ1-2,TGTGCCAGCAGACACAGGGATTATGGCTACACCTTC,CASRHRDYGYTF
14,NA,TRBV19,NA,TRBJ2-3,TGTGCCAGTAGTGGGTGGCAGAGCACAGATACGCAGTATTTT,CASSGWQSTDTQYF
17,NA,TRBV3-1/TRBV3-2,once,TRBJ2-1,TGTGCCAGCAGCCCCTACGAAACTCCGGGACCCTACAATGAGCAGTTCTTC,CASSPYETPGPYNEQFF
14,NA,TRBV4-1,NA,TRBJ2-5,TGCGCCAGCAGCCAAGAAGGCAGGGGAGAGACCCAGTACTTC,CASSQEGRGETQYF
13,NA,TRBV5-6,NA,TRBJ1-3,TGTGCCAGCAGCTTGGGGCAAGGAAACACCATATATTTT,CASSLGQGNTIYF
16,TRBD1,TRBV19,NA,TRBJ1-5,TGTGCCAGTAGTATCCGGGGACAGGGGTTGGGTCAGCCCCAGCATTTT,CASSIRGQGLGQPQHF
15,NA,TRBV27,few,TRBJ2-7,TGTGCCAGCAGTACCCGCCCGGACTCACCTGGGGAGCAGTACTTC,CASSTRPDSPGEQYF
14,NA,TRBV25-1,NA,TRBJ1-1,TGTGCCAGCAGTGGGCTTGGGGGGAACACTGAAGCTTTCTTT,CASSGLGGNTEAFF
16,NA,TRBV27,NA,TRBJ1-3,TGTGCCAGCACCTACTCAGGTCGCCGTGGTGGAAACACCATATATTTT,CASTYSGRRGGNTIYF
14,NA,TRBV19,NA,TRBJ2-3,TGTGCTGTGGCGGGGATAACTAGCACAGATACGCAGTATTTT,CAVAGITSTDTQYF
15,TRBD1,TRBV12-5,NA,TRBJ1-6,TGTGCTAGTGGTGAGGGACAGGGGGCGAATTCACCCCTCCACTTT,CASGEGQGANSPLHF
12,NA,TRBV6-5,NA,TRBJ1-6,TGTGCCAGCAGTCCCCTCTGGTCACCCCTCCACTTT,CASSPLWSPLHF
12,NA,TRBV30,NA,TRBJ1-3,TGTGCCTGGTCCCCCTCTGGAAACACCATATATTTT,CAWSPSGNTIYF
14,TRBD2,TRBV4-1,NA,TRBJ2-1,TGCGCCAGCAGCCAATTGGGAGGGAGGAATGAGCAGTTCTTC,CASSQLGGRNEQFF
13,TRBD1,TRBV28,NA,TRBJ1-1,TGTGCCAGCAACTACAGGGGGAAGCTTGAAGCTTTCTTT,CASNYRGKLEAFF
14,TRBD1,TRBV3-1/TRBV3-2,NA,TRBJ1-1,TGTGCCAGCAGTATCGGGACAGCGAACACTGAAGCTTTCTTT,CASSIGTANTEAFF
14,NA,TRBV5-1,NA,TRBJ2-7,TGCGCCAGCAGCTTGGCGGTGGGGTCCTACGAGCAGTACTTC,CASSLAVGSYEQYF
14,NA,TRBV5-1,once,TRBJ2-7,TGCGCCAGCAGCTTAACAGGAGACAACTACGAGCAGTACTTC,CASSLTGDNYEQYF
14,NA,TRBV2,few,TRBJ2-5,TGTGCCAGCAGTTCAGGGGAGGCCTGGGAGACCCAGTACTTC,CASSSGEAWETQYF
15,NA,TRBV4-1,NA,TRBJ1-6,TGCGCCAGCAGCCCCAGGGATTGGGAGAATTCACCCCTCCACTTT,CASSPRDWENSPLHF
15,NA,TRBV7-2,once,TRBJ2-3,TGTGCCAGCAGAAGAATTGGGGGGTCAGGTGGTACGCAGTATTTT,CASRRIGGSGGTQYF
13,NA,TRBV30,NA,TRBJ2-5,TGTGCCGGACGCAAGACGTACCAAGAGACCCAGTACTTC,CAGRKTYQETQYF
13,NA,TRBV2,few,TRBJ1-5,TGTGCCAGCAAAAGGGATAGTAATCAGCCCCAGCATTTT,CASKRDSNQPQHF